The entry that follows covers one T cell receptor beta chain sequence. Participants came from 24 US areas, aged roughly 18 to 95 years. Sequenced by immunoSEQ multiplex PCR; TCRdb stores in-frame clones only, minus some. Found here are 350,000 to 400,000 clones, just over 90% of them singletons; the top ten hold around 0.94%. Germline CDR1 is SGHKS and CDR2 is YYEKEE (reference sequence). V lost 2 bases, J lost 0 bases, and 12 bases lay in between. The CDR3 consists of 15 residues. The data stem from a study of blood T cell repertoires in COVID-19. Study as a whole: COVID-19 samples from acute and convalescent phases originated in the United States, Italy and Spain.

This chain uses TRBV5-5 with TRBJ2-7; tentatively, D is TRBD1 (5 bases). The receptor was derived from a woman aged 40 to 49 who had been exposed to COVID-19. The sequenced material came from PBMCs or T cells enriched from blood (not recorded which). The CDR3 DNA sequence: TGTGCCAGCAGCTTAATTTTCCAGGGCTCCTACGAGCAGTACTTC. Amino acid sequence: CASSLIFQGSYEQYF.